The next 9 T cell receptor beta chains were all read from a single sample in a study of blood T cell repertoires in COVID-19. Method: immunoSEQ multiplex PCR; TCRdb's copy keeps in-frame clones and lacks some. The sample has 310,000 or so clones; approximately 88% are singletons. Sample: PBMCs or T cells enriched from blood (not recorded which). The receptors here all came from a woman younger than 35 who had recovered from COVID-19.

The DNA for the CDR3 is TGTGCCAGCAGCCCCCTTTTAGGGAGCTCCTATAATTCACCCCTCCACTTT. This encodes CASSPLLGSSYNSPLHF. The chain joins TRBV3-1 (or the pseudogene TRBV3-2) to TRBJ1-6; D unresolved. The CDR3 has 17 residues. Trimming left V 4 bases short and J 0 bases short, with 13 bases between. Germline-derived CDR1 and CDR2 are LGHDT and YNNKEL (reference sequence).

CDR3 in amino acids: CSVETGRGSPLHF. CDR3 nucleotide sequence: TGCAGCGTTGAAACAGGAAGAGGCTCACCCCTCCACTTT. The rearrangement links TRBV29-1 to TRBJ1-6; D is possibly TRBD1 (5 bases). The CDR3 covers 13 residues. Trimming pared 2 bases from V and 10 bases from J, leaving 12 bases between. Germline V gives CDR1 SQVTM, CDR2 ANQGSEA.

V gene TRBV5-4 combines with J gene TRBJ2-1; perhaps TRBD1 as D (7 bases). The CDR3 loop spans 16 amino acids. Trimming took 0 bases from V and 8 from J, leaving 18 bases between them. The germline CDR1 and CDR2 sequences are SGHNT and YYREEE (reference sequence). CDR3 DNA: TGTGCCAGCAGCTTGGCCTGGGGGACCAGGGGGGATGAGCAGTTCTTC. Translated: CASSLAWGTRGDEQFF.

The genes are TRBV12-3 or TRBV12-4 and TRBJ1-1; D not certain. The V end lost 3 bases, the J end lost 3 bases, and 5 bases lay between the germline ends. The CDR3 is made up of 12 amino acids. The CDR3 sequence is CASSFGDTEAFF. CDR3 DNA sequence: TGTGCCAGCAGTTTCGGAGACACTGAAGCTTTCTTT.

V is TRBV28 and J is TRBJ2-7; 8 bases agree with TRBD2. The CDR3 is 15 amino acids. The junction had 7 bases not matched to a gene; V was cut back by 1 base and J by 5 bases. CDR1 is MDHEN, CDR2 SYDVKM, per germline. CDR3 amino acids: CASSLYGGAGNEQYF. The CDR3 nucleotides read TGTGCCAGCAGTTTATACGGGGGGGCCGGAAACGAGCAGTACTTC. Full variable domain (missing parts from reference TRBV28 and TRBJ2-7): DVKVTQSSRYLVKRTGEKVFLECVQDMDHENMFWYRQDPGLGLRLIYFSYDVKMKEKGDIPEGYSVSREKKERFSLILESASTNQTSMYLCASSLYGGAGNEQYFGPGTRLTVT.

In DNA form, the CDR3 reads TGTGCCAGCAGTCGGACTAGAGGTGACGGGGAGCTGTTTTTT. Encoded protein: CASSRTRGDGELFF. The chain couples TRBV7-3 to TRBJ2-2; 7 positions match TRBD2. The germline V gene has CDR1 SGHTA and CDR2 FQGTGA. V shed 6 bases, J shed 7 bases, and the junction held 8 bases outside the gene matches. The CDR3 runs 14 residues.

The CDR3 nucleotides are TGTGCCAGTAGCTCAGGGGGCTGGGGCACTGAAGCTTTCTTT. This gives the protein CASSSGGWGTEAFF. The chain uses TRBV19 and TRBJ1-1; 8 bases agree with TRBD1. V dropped 6 bases and J dropped 4; count of bases not matched to a gene: 7. The CDR3 contains 14 residues. Germline CDR1 and CDR2: LNHDA and SQIVND (reference sequence).

The chain employs TRBV19 and TRBJ1-2; D not resolved. Deletions cut 4 bases from V and 1 base from J, with 10 bases between. CDR3 length equals 14 residues. CDR1 is LNHDA, CDR2 SQIVND, per germline (reference sequence). The CDR3 is CASSTLPYNYGYTF. CDR3 DNA sequence: TGTGCCAGTAGTACCCTACCGTATAACTATGGCTACACCTTC. Variable domain in full (rest from reference TRBV19 and TRBJ1-2): DGGITQSPKYLFRKEGQNVTLSCEQNLNHDAMYWYRQDPGQGLRLIYYSQIVNDFQKGDIAEGYSVSREKKESFPLTVTSAQKNPTAFYLCASSTLPYNYGYTFGSGTRLTVV.

The chain uses TRBV5-1 and TRBJ2-1, with 7 bases identical to TRBD2. Germline-derived CDR1 and CDR2 are SGHRS and YFSETQ. There are 15 residues in the CDR3. J lost 4 bases, V lost 0 bases, and 4 bases had no gene match. For the CDR3, the DNA is TGCGCCAGCAGCTTGGGATCTAGCGGATACAATGAGCAGTTCTTC. The encoded protein is CASSLGSSGYNEQFF.